This T cell receptor beta chain was captured in a study of cytomegalovirus exposure and HLA in healthy donors. This clone was detected only once. The antigen remains undetermined. Amplification used 60 Vbeta primers and 13 Jbeta primers. Libraries were prepared by immunoSEQ multiplex PCR; TCRdb keeps only in-frame clonotypes and omits some of them. The sample holds about 150,000 clones, 75% seen once. General study results and limits: Previously analyzed data showed that most TCR beta V segments were productive at a frequency of about 90% or about 30%. Sequencing artifact likely explains a cluster of highly shared sequence variants.

Germline lookup yields CDR1 MNHEY and CDR2 SVGAGI. This CDR3 spans 15 amino acids. With 4 bases clipped from V and 9 bases from J, the junction kept 7 bases outside the gene matches. This chain links TRBV6-5 with TRBJ1-5; 12 nucleotides agree with TRBD1. This TCR came from a man aged 18 to 29 in good health and CMV-seronegative. Sequencing was performed on PBMCs. The CDR3 sequence is CASSSMGQGARPQHF. For the CDR3, the DNA is TGTGCCAGCAGTTCGATGGGACAGGGGGCGAGGCCCCAGCATTTT.